The 13 T cell receptor beta chains listed next were all sequenced from one sample in a study of blood T cells in healthy people across ages. Together with a sample-barcoded 5' primer, a J-beta primer mix was included in a second PCR lasting roughly 6 to 12 cycles. TCRdb recomputed calls from the 5' RACE reads with MiXCR, one row per CDR3 protein. The sample lists 1,500,000 or so distinct CDR3 sequences, 40% to 45% occurring once. Sequences were obtained from blood. The receptor set was obtained from a woman between 18 and 29 years old in good health.

This clonotype was seen only once. This chain uses TRBV27 with TRBJ2-7, with D perhaps TRBD2 (6 bases). Trimming removed 4 bases at V and 2 bases at J, with 21 bases between. The germline gives CDR1 MNHEY, CDR2 SMNVEV (reference sequence). This CDR3 comprises 17 residues. CDR3 nucleotide sequence: TGTGCCAGCAGTTGGAGGGTCTCCGGGACGCAGGCCTACGAGCAGTACTTC. Its protein is CASSWRVSGTQAYEQYF.

This chain uses TRBV12-3 or TRBV12-4 with TRBJ1-1; D is uncertain. The V end was cut by 8 bases, the J end by 4 bases, with 11 bases between. The CDR3 length is 12 residues. The CDR3 bases are TGTGCCAGCGGGAGGGTGGGCACTGAAGCTTTCTTT. This encodes CASGRVGTEAFF.

V usage is TRBV11-2 and J usage is TRBJ2-1, with 7 bases identical to TRBD1. J lost 1 base, V lost 3 bases, and 3 bases had no gene match. The CDR3 runs to 15 residues. Germline V gene data show CDR1 as SGHAT and CDR2 as FQNNGV. The CDR3 protein is CASSFTGASYNEQFF. As DNA, the CDR3 is TGTGCCAGCAGCTTCACAGGGGCTTCCTACAATGAGCAGTTCTTC.

The chain employs TRBV7-9 and TRBJ2-1, with D tentatively TRBD1 or TRBD2 (5 bases each). The germline CDR1 and CDR2 sequences are SEHNR and FQNEAQ (reference sequence). This CDR3 contains 14 residues. The ends were cut back, 11 bases at V and 0 bases at J, with 14 bases in the middle. The CDR3 is CAGTRGSSYNEQFF. CDR3 in DNA: TGTGCCGGGACGAGGGGAAGCTCCTACAATGAGCAGTTCTTC.

The CDR3 spells CASSTPFAGANVLTF. CDR3 sequence (DNA): TGTGCCAGTAGTACCCCCTTCGCTGGGGCCAACGTCCTGACTTTC. The genes are TRBV19 and TRBJ2-6; no definite D call. Trimming stripped 4 bases from V and 2 bases from J, with 9 bases between. The germline V gene encodes CDR1 LNHDA and CDR2 SQIVND (reference sequence). CDR3 length: 15 amino acids.

The rearrangement uses TRBV4-1 and TRBJ2-1; 7 bases agree with TRBD2. V was clipped by 4 bases and J by 0 bases; unmatched bases: 9. The germline V gene encodes CDR1 MGHRA and CDR2 YSYEKL. This CDR3 comprises 17 residues. The chain's CDR3 is CASSPVPGGSSYNEQFF. DNA of the CDR3: TGCGCCAGCAGCCCAGTCCCGGGCGGGAGCTCCTACAATGAGCAGTTCTTC.

This clonotype was counted between two and nine times. A junction boundary mismatches the germline segment, possibly from a read error. The chain employs TRBV9 and TRBJ1-1, with 8 bases lining up with TRBD1. The CDR3 totals 18 residues. Germline V CDR1 and CDR2: SGDLS, YYNGEE. The CDR3 DNA follows: TGTGCCAGCAGCGGAGGAGGAGGGCAGGGGGCCAGGAACACTAAAGCTTTCTTT. Translating it yields CASSGGGGQGARNTKAFF.

This clonotype was observed once. The chain is built from TRBV7-2 and TRBJ2-1; the match to TRBD2 covers 13 bases. Germline assignment: CDR1 SGHTA and CDR2 FQGNSA. The CDR3 sequence is 16 residues long. Trimming removed 5 bases from V and 3 bases from J; junction bases left unmatched: 4. The CDR3: CASSRRLAGGYNEQFF. CDR3 nucleotide sequence: TGTGCCAGCAGCCGGAGACTAGCGGGAGGCTACAATGAGCAGTTCTTC.

Only a few counts were recorded for this clonotype. V gene TRBV14 combines with J gene TRBJ2-2, with D uncertain. This CDR3 region has 14 residues. The V and J ends lost 4 bases and 1 base respectively, with 7 bases between them. Germline CDR1 SGHDN, CDR2 FVKESK. CDR3 amino acids: CASSPYLNTGELFF. CDR3 DNA: TGTGCCAGCAGCCCGTATTTGAACACCGGGGAGCTGTTTTTT.

This clonotype appeared a single time. The genes are TRBV20-1 and TRBJ2-5; unclear D gene. TRBJ2-1 matches the DNA end more closely, so the J call is doubtful. CDR1 is DFQATT, CDR2 SNEGSKA, per germline (reference sequence). This CDR3 has 13 amino acids. In DNA, the CDR3 is TGCAGTGCTAGGAAGGTTGTCCAAGAGACCCAGTTCTTC. Its translation: CSARKVVQETQFF.

This chain connects TRBV19 to TRBJ1-1; D might be TRBD1 (6 bases). Germline lookup yields CDR1 LNHDA and CDR2 SQIVND (reference sequence). The CDR3 is 16 amino acids. The germline V and J ends were trimmed by 8 bases and 6 bases, with 25 bases remaining between them. CDR3 region: CASSDRHFGSGAEAFF. In DNA, the CDR3 is TGTGCCAGTTCAGACAGGCACTTTGGCAGTGGCGCTGAAGCTTTCTTT.

This chain connects TRBV13 to TRBJ2-5; TRBD1 is a possible D gene (6 bases). The germline V gene encodes CDR1 PRHDT and CDR2 FYEKMQ (reference sequence). The ends were cut back, 0 bases at V and 2 bases at J, with 13 bases in the middle. This CDR3 is built from 16 residues. The CDR3 loop is CASSLGMADRQETQYF. The CDR3 DNA is TGTGCCAGCAGCTTAGGGATGGCGGACAGACAAGAGACCCAGTACTTC. Based on the CDR3 plus reference TRBV13 and TRBJ2-5, the full variable domain is AAGVIQSPRHLIKEKRETATLKCYPIPRHDTVYWYQQGPGQDPQFLISFYEKMQSDKGSIPDRFSAQQFSDYHSELNMSSLELGDSALYFCASSLGMADRQETQYFGPGTRLLVL.

The rearrangement joins TRBV15 to TRBJ2-5; D remains ambiguous. Germline CDR1 and CDR2: LNHNV and YYDKDF (reference sequence). V lost 0 bases and J lost 2, with 7 bases in between. The CDR3 extends over 14 amino acids. CDR3 coding DNA: TGTGCCACCAGCAGAGATTTTGGGCAAGAGACCCAGTACTTC. It specifies CATSRDFGQETQYF. The full variable domain, completed using reference TRBV15 and TRBJ2-5, is DAMVIQNPRYQVTQFGKPVTLSCSQTLNHNVMYWYQQKSSQAPKLLFHYYDKDFNNEADTPDNFQSRRPNTSFCFLDIRSPGLGDTAMYLCATSRDFGQETQYFGPGTRLLVL.